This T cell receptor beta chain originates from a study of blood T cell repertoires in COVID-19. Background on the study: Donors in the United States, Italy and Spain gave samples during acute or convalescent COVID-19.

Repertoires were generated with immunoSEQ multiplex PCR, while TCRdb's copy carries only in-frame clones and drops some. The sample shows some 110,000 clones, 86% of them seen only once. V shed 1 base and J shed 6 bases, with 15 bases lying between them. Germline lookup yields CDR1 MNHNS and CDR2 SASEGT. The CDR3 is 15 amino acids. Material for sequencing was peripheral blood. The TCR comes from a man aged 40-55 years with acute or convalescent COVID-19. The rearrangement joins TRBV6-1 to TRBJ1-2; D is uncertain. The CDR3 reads CASSEVYASGDGYTF. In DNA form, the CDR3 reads TGTGCCAGCAGTGAAGTTTACGCCAGTGGTGATGGCTACACCTTC.